This T cell receptor (beta chain) is from a study of graft-versus-host responses after intestinal transplantation. For the study at large: Recipients uniformly received anti-thymocyte globulin induction, followed by tacrolimus and steroids for three to four years.

CDR1 is MNHNS, CDR2 SASEGT, per germline. The trim removed 1 base at V and 2 bases at J, leaving 1 base unmatched. The CDR3 has 16 residues. Sequenced by immunoSEQ multiplex PCR; TCRdb stores in-frame clones only, minus some. Altogether 55,000 to 70,000 clones are present, around 91% being singletons, with the ten largest covering roughly 2.7%. Points from the study as a whole: Early post-transplant falls in HvG clones accompanied the peak levels of circulating GvH clones. Recipient-marrow GvH clones were detected, some having first appeared in ileum or blood.

Note on this clone: Antigen unknown.

The source material was PBMCs, sampled less than 130 days after intestinal transplantation. This receptor was taken from a human patient who received an intestinal transplant, so some T cells may come from the graft donor. The chain combines TRBV6-1 with TRBJ2-6; 8 nucleotides match TRBD1. The CDR3 DNA is TGTGCCAGCAGTGAAGAGACAGGGGCTGGGGCCAACGTCCTGACTTTC. Translating gives CASSEETGAGANVLTF.